The source of this TCR beta chain is a study of control samples from healthy donors and cancer patients. V was trimmed by 0 bases and J by 6 bases, leaving 12 bases between them. The CDR3 extends over 15 amino acids. Germline-derived CDR1 and CDR2 are SGHVS and FQNEAQ. The protocol was immunoSEQ multiplex PCR, while the TCRdb copy is restricted to in-frame clones and leaves out a portion. The table shows around 51,000 clones, with around 80% occurring only once. Source material: blood. J is TRBJ2-1 and V is TRBV7-8, with D unresolved. The receptor's source is a man aged 65-85 years in good health. In DNA, the CDR3 is TGTGCCAGCAGCTTAGCCTCAGGCTCCCTCAATGAGCAGTTCTTC. Residues: CASSLASGSLNEQFF.